The 31 T cell receptor beta chains given below trace back to one sample, sequenced in a study of blood T cell repertoires in COVID-19. TCRdb keeps only in-frame clones here, not all; method: immunoSEQ multiplex PCR. The data contain 60,000 to 85,000 clones, roughly nine tenths of them singletons. Material for sequencing was peripheral blood. These receptors originate from a man aged 35 to 55 with COVID-19, enrolled during active disease.

The V and J genes are TRBV2 and TRBJ1-1; the D gene is possibly TRBD1 (5 bases). Trimming stripped 7 bases from V and 3 bases from J, with 6 bases between. Germline CDR1 and CDR2: SNHLY and FYNNEI. The CDR3 contains 11 residues. DNA for the CDR3: TGTGCCAGCACGGGGGACACTGAAGCTTTCTTT. It is translated as CASTGDTEAFF.

The chain couples TRBV6-5 to TRBJ2-5; TRBD2 agrees at 8 bases. The CDR3 length is 14 residues. V was pared by 7 bases and J by 4 bases, with 8 bases of the junction left unmatched. Germline V gene data show CDR1 as MNHEY and CDR2 as SVGAGI. In DNA, the CDR3 is TGTGCCAGCATACAGCGGGGGACTTCAGAGACCCAGTACTTC. Protein: CASIQRGTSETQYF.

The V gene is TRBV6-1, the J gene TRBJ1-5, with TRBD1 as a possible D gene (5 bases). Germline V gene sequence: CDR1 MNHNS, CDR2 SASEGT. The ends were cut back, 1 base at V and 0 bases at J, with 10 bases in the middle. CDR3 length: 16 amino acids. This CDR3 is CASSEGSGLSNQPQHF. The CDR3 DNA follows: TGTGCCAGCAGTGAAGGATCAGGGCTTAGCAATCAGCCCCAGCATTTT.

V is TRBV2 and J is TRBJ2-1, with 8 bases fitting TRBD1. The germline V gene encodes CDR1 SNHLY and CDR2 FYNNEI. J gave up 12 bases and V 3 bases, and 7 bases lay outside the gene matches. CDR3 length: 13 amino acids. The CDR3 protein is CASSEGDRLGQFF. The CDR3 coding sequence is TGTGCCAGCAGTGAGGGGGACAGGTTGGGGCAGTTCTTC.

The V and J genes are TRBV5-1 and TRBJ1-1; the D gene is possibly TRBD1 (6 bases). The CDR3 extends over 13 amino acids. CDR1 and CDR2 from the germline V gene are SGHRS and YFSETQ. Trimming took off 1 base at V and 8 bases at J, with 12 bases between the two ends. Here the CDR3 reads CASSLLQGTEAFF. CDR3 DNA sequence: TGCGCCAGCAGCTTGCTGCAGGGGACGGAAGCTTTCTTT.

The chain employs TRBV11-3 and TRBJ2-2; D remains ambiguous. Trimming stripped 5 bases from V and 7 bases from J, with 17 bases between. The CDR3 is 15 residues long. Germline V gives CDR1 SGHNT, CDR2 YENEEA. CDR3: CASSPLGGTGGELFF. The CDR3 DNA reads as TGTGCCAGCAGCCCCCTCGGTGGTACTGGCGGGGAGCTGTTTTTT.

This clone was seen just once. The chain carries TRBV3-1 (or the pseudogene TRBV3-2) and TRBJ2-5; the match to TRBD1 covers 9 bases. CDR3 length equals 16 residues. Germline lookup yields CDR1 LGHDT and CDR2 YNNKEL (reference sequence). V trimming: 2 bases; J trimming: 2 bases; junction bases outside the gene matches: 6. CDR3 DNA: TGTGCCAGCAGCCAAACGGGACAGGGAAGACAAGAGACCCAGTACTTC. This encodes CASSQTGQGRQETQYF.

J is TRBJ1-2 and V is TRBV19, with TRBD1 identical over 10 bases. The CDR3 extends over 17 amino acids. Germline loops: CDR1 LNHDA, CDR2 SQIVND (reference sequence). V lost 6 bases, J lost 0 bases, and 10 bases stayed unmatched. CDR3 sequence (DNA): TGTGCCAGTAGACCGATGAGACAGGGGGCGTCTAACTATGGCTACACCTTC. Its translation: CASRPMRQGASNYGYTF.

The J gene is TRBJ1-2, the V gene TRBV29-1; 7 bases are a match to TRBD1. The CDR3 has 12 residues. V lost 2 bases and J lost 7; bases outside the gene matches: 4. Germline V gene data show CDR1 as SQVTM and CDR2 as ANQGSEA. CDR3 coding DNA: TGCAGCGTTGAACGACAGGGATCTGGCTACACCTTC. Amino acid sequence: CSVERQGSGYTF. The full variable domain, in which reference TRBV29-1 and TRBJ1-2 provide the parts outside the CDR3, is SAVISQKPSRDICQRGTSLTIQCQVDSQVTMMFWYRQQPGQSLTLIATANQGSEATYESGFVIDKFPISRPNLTFSTLTVSNMSPEDSSIYLCSVERQGSGYTFGSGTRLTVV.

The chain carries TRBV11-2 and TRBJ2-7; no reliable D call. Germline V CDR1 and CDR2: SGHAT, FQNNGV. The CDR3 is made up of 11 amino acids. Trimming took off 3 bases at V and 2 bases at J, with 2 bases between the two ends. The DNA for the CDR3 is TGTGCCAGCAGCTTCACCTACGAGCAGTACTTC. Protein product: CASSFTYEQYF.

As regards this clone: At the DNA level, this CDR3 is encoded by other sequences in the same sample as well. V gene TRBV7-2 combines with J gene TRBJ2-1; D perhaps matches TRBD2 (6 bases). The CDR3 totals 14 residues. The germline V gene encodes CDR1 SGHTA and CDR2 FQGNSA. V was pared by 1 base and J by 6 bases, with 10 bases between. This chain's CDR3 is CASSLGGAGNEQFF. In DNA form, the CDR3 reads TGTGCCAGCAGCTTAGGCGGGGCCGGCAATGAGCAGTTCTTC.

This rearrangement joins TRBV14 to TRBJ2-5; D unclear. Germline V CDR1 and CDR2: SGHDN, FVKESK. Trimming shortened V by 1 base and J by 5 bases, and 5 bases separated the two germline ends. This CDR3 contains 12 residues. CDR3 coding DNA: TGTGCCAGCAGCCAAGTCAGGGAGACCCAGTACTTC. Protein product: CASSQVRETQYF.

The rearrangement joins TRBV7-2 to TRBJ2-3, with a weak D call TRBD2 (6 bases). V was clipped by 5 bases and J by 2 bases, with 11 bases between them. This CDR3 has 14 residues. CDR1 and CDR2 from the germline V gene are SGHTA and FQGNSA. The DNA of the CDR3 is TGTGCCAGCAGCCGGGAGCGGGCCACAGATACGCAGTATTTT. Translation gives CASSRERATDTQYF.

V usage is TRBV7-2 and J usage is TRBJ2-5; 9 nucleotides align to TRBD2. With V trimmed by 3 bases and J by 2 bases, 4 bases remained unmatched. Germline CDR1 SGHTA, CDR2 FQGNSA. The CDR3 extends over 15 amino acids. CDR3 sequence: CASSLASGAQETQYF. The CDR3 region has the DNA TGTGCCAGCAGCTTGGCTAGCGGGGCACAAGAGACCCAGTACTTC.

The rearrangement joins TRBV4-1 to TRBJ2-3; 13 bases map to TRBD2. Germline CDR1 reads MGHRA; CDR2 reads YSYEKL. V gave up 3 bases and J gave up 2 bases; unmatched junction bases: 5. The CDR3 length is 17 residues. Here the CDR3 reads CASSQTSGGPPTDTQYF. Here the CDR3 DNA reads TGCGCCAGCAGCCAGACTAGCGGGGGGCCCCCCACAGATACGCAGTATTTT.

This clone was counted a single time. This chain joins TRBV3-1 (or the pseudogene TRBV3-2) and TRBJ2-5; D gene unclear. Germline CDR1 and CDR2: LGHDT and YNNKEL (reference sequence). V lost 0 bases, J lost 5 bases, and 10 bases lay in between. The CDR3 contains 14 residues. The DNA of the CDR3 is TGTGCCAGCAGCCAAGAGGTACGGGTGGAGACCCAGTACTTC. It encodes CASSQEVRVETQYF.

V gene TRBV5-4 combines with J gene TRBJ2-3; D might be TRBD1 (5 bases). Germline loops: CDR1 SGHNT, CDR2 YYREEE (reference sequence). Trimming stripped 4 bases from V and 9 bases from J, with 15 bases between. The CDR3 loop spans 13 amino acids. CDR3 coding DNA: TGTGCCAGCAGCGCGCAAGACAGTACCACGCAGTATTTT. This encodes CASSAQDSTTQYF.

V usage is TRBV27 and J usage is TRBJ2-7; D is perhaps TRBD1 (6 bases). Germline assignment: CDR1 MNHEY and CDR2 SMNVEV (reference sequence). The V end was cut by 3 bases, the J end by 1 base, with 10 bases between. The CDR3 totals 14 residues. CDR3 loop: CASSFSGQSYEQYF. In DNA form, the CDR3 reads TGTGCCAGCAGTTTTTCCGGACAGTCCTACGAGCAGTACTTC.

V and J are TRBV18 and TRBJ1-2; 9 bases are shared with TRBD1. CDR1 and CDR2 from the germline V gene are KGHSH and LQKENI. V trimming: 6 bases; J trimming: 5 bases; junction bases outside the gene matches: 7. This CDR3 comprises 14 residues. The CDR3 nucleotides are TGTGCCAGCTCCCCAACGGGACAGGGTTATGGCTACACCTTC. Translation: CASSPTGQGYGYTF.

The V gene is TRBV7-2, the J gene TRBJ2-1; the match to TRBD2 covers 8 bases. Germline lookup yields CDR1 SGHTA and CDR2 FQGNSA. The CDR3 is 12 residues long. V lost 3 bases and J lost 16; bases outside the gene matches: 8. The CDR3 loop is CASSFRTSLGFF. The DNA of the CDR3 is TGTGCCAGCAGCTTCCGGACTAGCTTAGGATTCTTC. The full variable domain, completed using reference TRBV7-2 and TRBJ2-1, is GAGVSQSPSNKVTEKGKDVELRCDPISGHTALYWYRQSLGQGLEFLIYFQGNSAPDKSGLPSDRFSAERTGGSVSTLTIQRTQQEDSAVYLCASSFRTSLGFFGPGTRLTVL.

This chain links TRBV9 with TRBJ1-1, with D possibly being TRBD1 (6 bases). Trimming pared 5 bases from V and 5 bases from J, leaving 13 bases between. This CDR3 comprises 13 residues. The V gene's germline CDR1 is SGDLS and CDR2 YYNGEE. The DNA of the CDR3 is TGTGCCAGCAGTCAGGGGCTGGGGACTGAAGCTTTCTTT. Translated: CASSQGLGTEAFF.

V is TRBV28 and J is TRBJ2-7; TRBD1 agrees at 7 bases. V shed 8 bases and J 1 base; nucleotides not matched to a gene: 8. Per the germline V gene, CDR1 is MDHEN and CDR2 is SYDVKM. The CDR3 has 14 residues. The CDR3 sequence is CASVGTEGSYEQYF. CDR3 in DNA: TGTGCCAGCGTTGGGACAGAAGGGTCCTACGAGCAGTACTTC.

This clone was observed once. The V call is TRBV28, the J call TRBJ2-3; 8 nucleotides agree with TRBD1. The CDR3 covers 15 residues. V lost 7 bases, J lost 0 bases, and 6 bases stayed unmatched. Germline V CDR1 and CDR2: MDHEN, SYDVKM. This CDR3 is CASISGTGSTDTQYF. CDR3 sequence (DNA): TGTGCCAGCATCTCGGGGACAGGTAGCACAGATACGCAGTATTTT. Variable domain in full (rest from reference TRBV28 and TRBJ2-3): DVKVTQSSRYLVKRTGEKVFLECVQDMDHENMFWYRQDPGLGLRLIYFSYDVKMKEKGDIPEGYSVSREKKERFSLILESASTNQTSMYLCASISGTGSTDTQYFGPGTRLTVL.

This clone occurred a few times. This chain joins TRBV5-1 and TRBJ2-2; D might be TRBD2 (5 bases). The CDR3 consists of 15 residues. V shed 0 bases and J shed 3 bases, with 9 bases lying between them. CDR1 and CDR2 from the germline V gene are SGHRS and YFSETQ. CDR3 sequence reads: CASSLAGVDTGELFF. The DNA for the CDR3 is TGCGCCAGCAGCTTGGCCGGGGTGGACACCGGGGAGCTGTTTTTT.

The J gene is TRBJ1-5, the V gene TRBV25-1, with D possibly TRBD1 on 6 matching bases. V dropped 5 bases and J dropped 2 bases, with 13 bases sitting between them. Germline V gene sequence: CDR1 MGHDK, CDR2 SYGVNS. This CDR3 has 15 residues. CDR3 sequence: CASSPRTAGNQPQHF. The CDR3 coding sequence is TGTGCCAGCAGTCCCCGGACAGCTGGCAATCAGCCCCAGCATTTT.

This rearrangement joins TRBV6-6 to TRBJ1-3; no clear D gene. The CDR3 totals 15 residues. Germline V gene data show CDR1 as MNHNY and CDR2 as SVGAGI (reference sequence). V lost 6 bases to trimming and J lost 0 bases, with 12 bases between them. Here the CDR3 reads CASRKAVSSGNTIYF. For the CDR3, the DNA is TGTGCCAGCAGAAAAGCGGTGAGCTCTGGAAACACCATATATTTT.

The chain recombines TRBV6-5 with TRBJ1-4; 7 bases agree with TRBD1. The CDR3 consists of 14 residues. Germline V gives CDR1 MNHEY, CDR2 SVGAGI. V lost 6 bases, J lost 3 bases, and 4 bases stayed unmatched. The CDR3 is CASRQGSANEKLFF. The CDR3 bases are TGTGCCAGCAGACAGGGGTCAGCTAATGAAAAACTGTTTTTT.

The genes are TRBV4-1 and TRBJ2-2; 13 positions match TRBD2. Germline CDR1 MGHRA, CDR2 YSYEKL. CDR3 length equals 17 residues. V trimming: 5 bases; J trimming: 1 base; junction bases outside the gene matches: 4. The CDR3 coding sequence is TGCGCCAGCAGCTGGACTAGCGGGGGAGGGAACACCGGGGAGCTGTTTTTT. Residues: CASSWTSGGGNTGELFF.

Comments on this clone: Different DNA sequences within this sample yield the same CDR3. The gene calls are TRBV5-4 and TRBJ1-6, with D possibly being TRBD1 (6 bases). V lost 0 bases and J lost 7, with 8 bases in between. CDR3 length: 14 residues. Germline CDR1 and CDR2: SGHNT and YYREEE (reference sequence). CDR3 protein: CASSLGQGNSPLHF. The DNA for the CDR3 is TGTGCCAGCAGCTTGGGGCAGGGGAATTCACCCCTCCACTTT. Variable domain in full (rest from reference TRBV5-4 and TRBJ1-6): ETGVTQSPTHLIKTRGQQVTLRCSSQSGHNTVSWYQQALGQGPQFIFQYYREEENGRGNFPPRFSGLQFPNYSSELNVNALELDDSALYLCASSLGQGNSPLHFGNGTRLTVT.

This clone was seen more than once but under ten times. This chain joins TRBV6-5 and TRBJ1-1; unclear D gene. Trimming cost V 6 bases and J 6 bases, with 17 bases left between them. Germline loops: CDR1 MNHEY, CDR2 SVGAGI. This CDR3 region has 14 residues. CDR3 loop: CASSSETRYAEAFF. The CDR3 coding sequence is TGTGCCAGCAGCTCAGAGACCAGGTACGCTGAAGCTTTCTTT.

This chain links TRBV5-1 with TRBJ2-2, with D hard to call. Trimming left V 0 bases short and J 0 bases short, with 9 bases between. The CDR3 is made up of 16 amino acids. Germline CDR1 and CDR2: SGHRS and YFSETQ. CDR3: CASSLETRPNTGELFF. In DNA form, the CDR3 reads TGCGCCAGCAGCTTGGAGACAAGACCGAACACCGGGGAGCTGTTTTTT.